This TCR beta chain was documented in a study of PD-1 blockade in classical Hodgkin lymphoma. At the level of the study: On a schedule of every 2 weeks, patients received nivolumab 3 mg/kg intravenously. The study's findings and limits: Newly diagnosed and completely responding patients shared comparable baseline diversity. Only CD4+ TCR diversity, not CD8+, had risen significantly by C4D1.

Every patient experienced relapse after autologous stem cell transplantation, and brentuximab vedotin exposure varied. Repertoires were generated with immunoSEQ multiplex PCR, while TCRdb's copy carries only in-frame clones and drops some. The sample has roughly 38,000 clones, about 88% seen once. Turning to this clone: The target antigen is unknown.

Sequencing was performed on peripheral blood mononuclear cells (PBMCs), taken before the second cycle of nivolumab. The sequence came from a human donor with classical Hodgkin lymphoma.

This chain's CDR3 is CASSERREYTDEQFF. CDR3 coding DNA: TGTGCCAGCAGTGAGAGACGGGAATATACCGATGAGCAGTTCTTC. The V gene is TRBV25-1, the J gene TRBJ2-1, with D possibly being TRBD2 (5 bases). V lost 3 bases to trimming and J lost 8 bases, with 17 bases between them. Germline assignment: CDR1 MGHDK and CDR2 SYGVNS. The CDR3 has 15 residues.